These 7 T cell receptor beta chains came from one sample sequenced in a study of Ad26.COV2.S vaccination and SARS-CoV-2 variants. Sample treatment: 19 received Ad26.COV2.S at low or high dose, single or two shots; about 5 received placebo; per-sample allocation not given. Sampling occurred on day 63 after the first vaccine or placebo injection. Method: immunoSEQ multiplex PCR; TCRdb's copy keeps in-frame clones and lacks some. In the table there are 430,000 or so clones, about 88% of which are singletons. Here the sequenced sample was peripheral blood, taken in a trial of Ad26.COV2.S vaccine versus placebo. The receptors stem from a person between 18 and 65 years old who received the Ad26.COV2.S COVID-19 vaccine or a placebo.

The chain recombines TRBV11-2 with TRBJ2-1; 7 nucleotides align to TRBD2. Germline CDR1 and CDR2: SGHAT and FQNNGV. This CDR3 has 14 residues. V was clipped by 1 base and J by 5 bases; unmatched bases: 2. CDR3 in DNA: TGTGCCAGCAGCTTAGCGCTAGCGGACAATGAGCAGTTCTTC. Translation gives CASSLALADNEQFF.

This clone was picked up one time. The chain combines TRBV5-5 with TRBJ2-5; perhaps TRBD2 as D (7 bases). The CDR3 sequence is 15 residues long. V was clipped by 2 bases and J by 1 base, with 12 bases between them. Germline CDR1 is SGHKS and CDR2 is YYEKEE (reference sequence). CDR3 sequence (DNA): TGTGCCAGCAGCTTTGGGGGGGCGTTCCAAGAGACCCAGTACTTC. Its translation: CASSFGGAFQETQYF.

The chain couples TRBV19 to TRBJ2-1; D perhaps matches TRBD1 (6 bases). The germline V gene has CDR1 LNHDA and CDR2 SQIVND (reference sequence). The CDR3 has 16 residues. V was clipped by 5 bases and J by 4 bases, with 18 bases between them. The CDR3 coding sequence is TGTGCCAGTAGTGCAAAACAGGGTCTGGGGTACAATGAGCAGTTCTTC. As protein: CASSAKQGLGYNEQFF.

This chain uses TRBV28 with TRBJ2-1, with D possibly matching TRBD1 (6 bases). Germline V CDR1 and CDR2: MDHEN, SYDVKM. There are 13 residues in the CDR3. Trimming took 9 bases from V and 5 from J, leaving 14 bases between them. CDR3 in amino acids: CASLGQSDNEQFF. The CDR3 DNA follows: TGTGCCAGTCTAGGACAGTCCGACAATGAGCAGTTCTTC.

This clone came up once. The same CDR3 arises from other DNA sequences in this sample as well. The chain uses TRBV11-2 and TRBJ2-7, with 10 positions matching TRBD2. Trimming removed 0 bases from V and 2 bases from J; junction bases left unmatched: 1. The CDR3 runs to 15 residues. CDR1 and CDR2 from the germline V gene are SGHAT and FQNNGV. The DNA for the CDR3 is TGTGCCAGCAGCTTAGAAAGCGGGGGGGCCTACGAGCAGTACTTC. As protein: CASSLESGGAYEQYF.

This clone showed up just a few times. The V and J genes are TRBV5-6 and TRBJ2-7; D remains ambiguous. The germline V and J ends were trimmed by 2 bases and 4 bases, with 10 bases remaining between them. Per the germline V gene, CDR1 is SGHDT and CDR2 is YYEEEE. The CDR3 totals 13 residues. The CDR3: CASSFRRKYEQYF. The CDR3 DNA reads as TGTGCCAGCAGCTTCCGGCGGAAGTACGAGCAGTACTTC. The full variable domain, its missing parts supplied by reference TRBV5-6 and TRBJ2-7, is DAGVTQSPTHLIKTRGQQVTLRCSPKSGHDTVSWYQQALGQGPQFIFQYYEEEERQRGNFPDRFSGHQFPNYSSELNVNALLLGDSALYLCASSFRRKYEQYFGPGTRLTVT.

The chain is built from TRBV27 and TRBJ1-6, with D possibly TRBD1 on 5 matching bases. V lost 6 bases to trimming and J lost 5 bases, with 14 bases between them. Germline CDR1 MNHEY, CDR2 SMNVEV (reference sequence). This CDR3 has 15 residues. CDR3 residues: CASSFPGRDNSPLHF. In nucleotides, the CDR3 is TGTGCCAGCAGCTTTCCGGGACGGGATAATTCACCCCTCCACTTT.